A selection of T cell receptor beta chains follows, all from one sample in a study of blood T cell repertoires in COVID-19. Clones were sequenced by immunoSEQ multiplex PCR, and TCRdb holds only the in-frame ones, with some missing. This sample carries about 290,000 clones, roughly 80% of them seen once, and the ten largest clones take around 3.7%. The sequenced material came from peripheral blood. These receptors originate from a woman between 45 and 60 years old with active or convalescent COVID-19. Each CDR3 is given with its conserved first and last residue. D genes are given only for firm matches. The listing skips clone size in some rows; elsewhere it reads once, few, many or a size class.

abundance | j_gene | v_gene | d_gene | CDR3nt | CDR3aa
. | TRBJ2-1 | TRBV5-1 | . | TGCGCCAGCAGCATCGGGACTCCGGGCGATGAGCAGTTCTTC | CASSIGTPGDEQFF
. | TRBJ2-2 | TRBV7-9 | TRBD1 | TGTGCCAGCAGTACCCGCCTACGAGAGACAGGGGCGAACACCGGGGAGCTGTTTTTT | CASSTRLRETGANTGELFF
. | TRBJ2-5 | TRBV7-6 | TRBD2 | TGTGCCAGCAGCTTAGCATCAGGGGCTAGCGGGAGGAAGGAGACCCAGTACTTC | CASSLASGASGRKETQYF
few | TRBJ1-3 | TRBV14 | . | TGTGCCAGCAGCCAAGACCAGGCCAGCTCTGGAAACACCATATATTTT | CASSQDQASSGNTIYF
. | TRBJ2-5 | TRBV19 | TRBD2 | TGTGCCAGTAGTAATCCGGGACTAGCGGATGTGACCCAGTACTTC | CASSNPGLADVTQYF
many | TRBJ1-2 | TRBV6-5 | TRBD1 | TGTGCCAGCAGTTACTCCGGGACAGCTAACTATGGCTACACCTTC | CASSYSGTANYGYTF
. | TRBJ2-7 | TRBV6-5 | TRBD2 | TGTGCCAGCAGTTCCAGCGGGAGTGTTAGCGAGCAGTACTTC | CASSSSGSVSEQYF
. | TRBJ2-7 | TRBV7-9 | TRBD2 | TGTGCCAGCAGCCAGAACAGCGGGAGAGACTCCTACGAGCAGTACTTC | CASSQNSGRDSYEQYF
. | TRBJ1-2 | TRBV27 | . | TGTGCCAGCAGTTTAGTGGCGGGAGTTCAGGCCTACACCTTC | CASSLVAGVQAYTF
. | TRBJ1-1 | TRBV4-1 | TRBD1 | TGCGCCAGCAGCCAAGATCAGGCTCAGGGGGTCACTGAAGCTTTCTTT | CASSQDQAQGVTEAFF
. | TRBJ2-1 | TRBV28 | TRBD2 | TGTGCCAGCAGCGAGACTAGCGGGAGTTACCATGAGCAGTTCTTC | CASSETSGSYHEQFF
. | TRBJ1-2 | TRBV18 | . | TGTGCCAGCTCTCCATCGCCACGGGGGGAGCACGGCTACACCTTC | CASSPSPRGEHGYTF
. | TRBJ2-7 | TRBV28 | . | TGTGCCAGCAGTTTAACAACAGTGGACTACGGGCAGTACTTC | CASSLTTVDYGQYF
. | TRBJ2-7 | TRBV19 | . | TGTGCCAGTAGTATGAGGCAGAGCTACGAGCAGTACTTC | CASSMRQSYEQYF
. | TRBJ2-7 | TRBV11-3 | TRBD2 | TGTGCCAGCAGCGCCGGGGTAGCGGGAAGGGGCGACGAGCAGTACTTC | CASSAGVAGRGDEQYF
. | TRBJ1-1 | TRBV28 | . | TGTGCCAGCAGTTCCCCGGGACTCCGGGAAGATGAAGCTTTCTTT | CASSSPGLREDEAFF
. | TRBJ2-7 | TRBV27 | TRBD2 | TGTGCCAGCAGTTCAGGGACTAGCGGGAGCTCCTACGAGCAGTACTTC | CASSSGTSGSSYEQYF
. | TRBJ2-3 | TRBV4-1 | TRBD1 | TGCGCCAGCAGCCAATACCGAGGGACAGGGGGCCCTACAGATACGCAGTATTTT | CASSQYRGTGGPTDTQYF
. | TRBJ1-3 | TRBV9 | TRBD1 | TGTGCCAGCACCAAGACAGGGTCTGGAAACACCATATATTTT | CASTKTGSGNTIYF
. | TRBJ1-1 | TRBV7-6 | TRBD1 | TGTGCCAGCAGACTCCGACAGGGGAACACTGAAGCTTTCTTT | CASRLRQGNTEAFF
once | TRBJ2-1 | TRBV19 | TRBD2 | TGTGCCAGTAGTTGGGAGGCTAGCGGAGCTCTTCTCAATGAGCAGTTCTTC | CASSWEASGALLNEQFF
. | TRBJ2-1 | TRBV28 | . | TGTGCCAGCAGTTCTTACCAGGGGAGCTCCTACAATGAGCAGTTCTTC | CASSSYQGSSYNEQFF
. | TRBJ1-1 | TRBV9 | TRBD1 | TGTGCCAGCAGCGCGCGGGACAGCGCTATGAACACTGAAGCTTTCTTT | CASSARDSAMNTEAFF
. | TRBJ2-7 | TRBV28 | TRBD2 | TGTGCCAGCACACTCACCGGGACTAGCGGGAAGGAGCAGTACTTC | CASTLTGTSGKEQYF
. | TRBJ2-1 | TRBV9 | TRBD2 | TGTGCCAGCAGCAATAGCGGGTATGAGCAGTTCTTC | CASSNSGYEQFF
. | TRBJ1-4 | TRBV25-1 | . | TGTGCCAGCAGTTTCCCTAGAGGAACTAATGAAAAACTGTTTTTT | CASSFPRGTNEKLFF
. | TRBJ1-2 | TRBV28 | TRBD1 | TGTGCCAGCAGTCACCCTACGGCAGGGGGCTTGTATGGCTACACCTTC | CASSHPTAGGLYGYTF
once | TRBJ2-1 | TRBV5-1 | TRBD2 | TGCGCCAGCAGCTTGGCCACGGCGGGAGTCCACAATGAGCAGTTCTTC | CASSLATAGVHNEQFF
. | TRBJ1-5 | TRBV6-6 | TRBD1 | TGTGCCAGCAGGTTACAGGGGGGAGACAGTCAGCCCCAGCATTTT | CASRLQGGDSQPQHF
. | TRBJ1-3 | TRBV11-2 | . | TGTGCCAGCAGCTTAACCCTGCAGGCTGGAAACACCATATATTTT | CASSLTLQAGNTIYF
. | TRBJ2-5 | TRBV7-2 | TRBD2 | TGTGCCAGCAGCGGCGGAGCGGGAGGGTGGGAGACCCAGTACTTC | CASSGGAGGWETQYF
. | TRBJ2-6 | TRBV28 | TRBD2 | TGTGCCAGCAGTTGGTTCGGGGGGAATGGGGCCAACGTCCTGACTTTC | CASSWFGGNGANVLTF
. | TRBJ2-2 | TRBV5-1 | TRBD2 | TGCGCCAGCAGCCCGGGGTCTAGCGGGAGCAACACCGGGGAGCTGTTTTTT | CASSPGSSGSNTGELFF
. | TRBJ2-1 | TRBV5-1 | . | TGCGCCAGCAGCTTGGTGGCGGGGAGCAATGAGCAGTTCTTC | CASSLVAGSNEQFF
. | TRBJ1-2 | TRBV30 | TRBD1 | TGTGCCGGTCCCGGGACAGGGGGCCTCTATGGCTACACCTTC | CAGPGTGGLYGYTF
. | TRBJ2-5 | TRBV28 | TRBD1 | TGTGCCAGCAGTCCTTCCTGGGGACAGGAGACCCAGTACTTC | CASSPSWGQETQYF
. | TRBJ2-2 | TRBV4-1 | TRBD1 | TGCGCCAGCAGCCAGACAGGGGGCACCGGGGAGCTGTTTTTT | CASSQTGGTGELFF
. | TRBJ1-2 | TRBV14 | . | TGTGCCAGCAGCCTGCGGTTGAGTCGTGGCTACACCTTC | CASSLRLSRGYTF
few | TRBJ2-7 | TRBV18 | . | TGTGCCAGCTCACCGGTTAGCGGCCCCTACGAGCAGTACTTC | CASSPVSGPYEQYF
once | TRBJ1-5 | TRBV29-1 | . | TGCAGCGTTGCGCCCGGGTACAATCAGCCCCAGCATTTT | CSVAPGYNQPQHF
once | TRBJ1-3 | TRBV15 | . | TGTGCCACCAGCCCGACCAGGAACTCTGGAAACACCATATATTTT | CATSPTRNSGNTIYF
. | TRBJ2-3 | TRBV20-1 | TRBD2 | TGCAGTGCTAGTGGTAATACGGGAGGGTCGGCAGATACGCAGTATTTT | CSASGNTGGSADTQYF
. | TRBJ1-2 | TRBV10-2 | TRBD1 | TGCGCCAGCAGTGTGACAGGGAGAAGCGCAGTTCACTATGGCTACACCTTC | CASSVTGRSAVHYGYTF
. | TRBJ1-1 | TRBV7-2 | . | TGTGCCAGCAGCCCGACACAGGGAACACTGAAAGCTTTCTTT | CASSPTQGTLKAFF
. | TRBJ1-5 | TRBV7-2 | . | TGTGCCAGCAGCTTATTTTCAGGGATGGATCAGCCCCAGCATTTT | CASSLFSGMDQPQHF
once | TRBJ2-3 | TRBV5-1 | . | TGCGCCAGCAGCCGGAGCGGTCCAAGCACAGATACGCAGTATTTT | CASSRSGPSTDTQYF
. | TRBJ2-7 | TRBV5-4 | . | TGTGCCAGCAGCCCCCCGAGCTCCTACGAGCAGTACTTC | CASSPPSSYEQYF
. | TRBJ2-7 | TRBV30 | . | TGTGCCTGGAGTAGATTGGGCAGCTCCTACGAGCAGTACTTC | CAWSRLGSSYEQYF
. | TRBJ2-3 | TRBV5-4 | TRBD2 | TGTGCCAGCAGCCTCGGACTAGCGGGAGGGCCACGCACAGATACGCAGTATTTT | CASSLGLAGGPRTDTQYF
. | TRBJ2-3 | TRBV6-2/TRBV6-3 | TRBD2 | TGTGCCAGCAGTCAAGGGACTAGCGGGAGGAGCCCTCTCAAGTATTTT | CASSQGTSGRSPLKYF
. | TRBJ2-3 | TRBV5-1 | . | TGCGCCAGCAGCTTCTCGTCAGATACGCAGTATTTT | CASSFSSDTQYF
. | TRBJ1-3 | TRBV28 | . | TGTGCCAGCCAGGGGTACCCTGGAAACACCATATATTTT | CASQGYPGNTIYF
. | TRBJ1-1 | TRBV9 | . | TGTGCCAGCAGCGTAGCACCCGAGTCTGAAGCTTTCTTT | CASSVAPESEAFF
few | TRBJ1-1 | TRBV5-5 | TRBD1 | TGTGCCAGCAGCTTGGGGCAGGGGGTCATGAACACTGAAGCTTTCTTT | CASSLGQGVMNTEAFF
once | TRBJ1-5 | TRBV12-5 | TRBD1 | TGTGCTAGTGGTCTGGGACAGCCGAATCAGCCCCAGCATTTT | CASGLGQPNQPQHF
few | TRBJ2-1 | TRBV28 | . | TGTGCCAGCAAGGGGGGGGTGGCGACGGGGTCCTACAATGAGCAGTTCTTC | CASKGGVATGSYNEQFF